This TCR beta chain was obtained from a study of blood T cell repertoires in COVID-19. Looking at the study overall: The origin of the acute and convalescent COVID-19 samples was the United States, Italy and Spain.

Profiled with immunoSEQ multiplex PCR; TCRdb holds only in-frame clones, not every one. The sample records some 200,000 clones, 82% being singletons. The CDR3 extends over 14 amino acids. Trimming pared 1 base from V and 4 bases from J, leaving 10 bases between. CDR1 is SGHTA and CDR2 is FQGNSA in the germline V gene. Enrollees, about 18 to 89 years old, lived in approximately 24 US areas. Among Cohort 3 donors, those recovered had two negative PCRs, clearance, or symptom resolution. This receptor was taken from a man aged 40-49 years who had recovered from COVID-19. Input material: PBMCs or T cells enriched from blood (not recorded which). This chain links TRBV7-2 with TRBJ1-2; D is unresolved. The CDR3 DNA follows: TGTGCCAGCAGCTTAGTCGGGAAAATCTATGGCTACACCTTC. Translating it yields CASSLVGKIYGYTF.